The rows below give T cell receptor beta chains drawn from one sample of a study of blood T cell repertoires in COVID-19. Produced via immunoSEQ multiplex PCR; TCRdb's table is partial and in-frame only. The sample carries about 150,000 clones, roughly 80% recorded once. Sequenced material: PBMCs or T cells enriched from blood (not recorded which). Source of these receptors: a woman in her forties who had recovered from COVID-19. CDR3s include the opening cysteine and the closing phenylalanine or tryptophan. A D gene is named only where the DNA matches it firmly. Part of the rows lack a size; the others show once, few, many or a class for expanded clones.

CDR3 protein	CDR3 DNA	D gene	V gene	J gene	CDR3 length	clone size
CASSMRIGRTEAFF	TGTGCCAGTAGTATGCGGATCGGTCGGACTGAAGCTTTCTTT	NA	TRBV19	TRBJ1-1	14	NA
CASSELVSSYGYTF	TGTGCCAGCAGTGAACTGGTGTCTAGCTATGGCTACACCTTC	NA	TRBV6-1	TRBJ1-2	14	NA
CASSGGGVAVGETQYF	TGTGCCAGCAGCGGGGGGGGAGTAGCGGTAGGAGAGACCCAGTACTTC	TRBD2	TRBV7-8	TRBJ2-5	16	NA
CASSLESRGLAGVTDTQYF	TGCGCCAGCAGCTTGGAATCCAGGGGACTAGCGGGAGTGACAGATACGCAGTATTTT	TRBD2	TRBV5-1	TRBJ2-3	19	few
CASKLDKPGTGELFF	TGTGCCAGCAAATTAGACAAACCTGGGACCGGGGAGCTGTTTTTT	NA	TRBV6-5	TRBJ2-2	15	NA
CASSQVAGGFMLNEQFF	TGTGCCAGCAGCCAGGTAGCGGGGGGATTTATGCTCAATGAGCAGTTCTTC	TRBD2	TRBV14	TRBJ2-1	17	NA
CASSRGTSGAYEQYF	TGTGCCAGCAGCCGAGGGACTAGCGGTGCATACGAGCAGTACTTC	TRBD2	TRBV5-4	TRBJ2-7	15	NA
CASSMSGSYNEQFF	TGTGCCAGTAGTATGTCAGGGTCTTACAATGAGCAGTTCTTC	NA	TRBV19	TRBJ2-1	14	NA
CASSRFSRGADEKLFF	TGTGCCAGCAGCCGTTTTTCCAGGGGAGCGGATGAAAAACTGTTTTTT	NA	TRBV11-2	TRBJ1-4	16	NA
CASSEHPSGAYEQYF	TGTGCCAGCAGTGAACACCCTAGCGGGGCCTACGAGCAGTACTTC	TRBD2	TRBV7-9	TRBJ2-7	15	NA
CASSPPGWGEVYEQYF	TGTGCCAGCTCACCACCTGGGTGGGGGGAAGTCTACGAGCAGTACTTC	NA	TRBV18	TRBJ2-7	16	NA
CASSKCALQTRGNTIYF	TGTGCCAGCAGCAAATGCGCCCTGCAAACGAGGGGAAACACCATATATTTT	NA	TRBV21-1	TRBJ1-3	17	NA
CASSYGQGGYEQYF	TGTGCCAGCAGTTACGGGCAGGGGGGCTACGAGCAGTACTTC	NA	TRBV6-2/TRBV6-3	TRBJ2-7	14	NA
CASSPPTGGTYEQYF	TGTGCCAGCAGCCCTCCGACAGGGGGTACCTACGAGCAGTACTTC	TRBD1	TRBV11-1	TRBJ2-7	15	NA
CASSLAGEPGNTIYF	TGTGCCAGCAGCTTAGCCGGGGAACCTGGAAACACCATATATTTT	NA	TRBV7-6	TRBJ1-3	15	once
CASSERASGGGDTQYF	TGTGCCAGCAGTGAAAGGGCTAGCGGAGGGGGGGATACGCAGTATTTT	NA	TRBV2	TRBJ2-3	16	NA
CASSPDSQNSPLHF	TGCGCCAGCAGCCCGGACAGCCAGAATTCACCCCTCCACTTT	NA	TRBV4-1	TRBJ1-6	14	NA
CANSPPDRGRHGYTF	TGTGCCAACAGCCCTCCGGACAGGGGGAGGCATGGCTACACCTTC	TRBD1	TRBV6-2/TRBV6-3	TRBJ1-2	15	NA
CASSRDRDTEAFF	TGTGCCAGCAGCCGGGACAGGGACACTGAAGCTTTCTTT	TRBD1	TRBV7-7	TRBJ1-1	13	few
CASSFSGLATNEQFF	TGTGCCAGCAGCTTTTCGGGACTAGCGACCAATGAGCAGTTCTTC	TRBD2	TRBV7-2	TRBJ2-1	15	once
CASSLSDRGPYEQYF	TGTGCCAGCAGCTTATCGGACAGGGGACCCTACGAGCAGTACTTC	TRBD1	TRBV11-2	TRBJ2-7	15	NA
CASSTVGTSESDTQYF	TGCGCCAGCAGCACCGTAGGGACTAGCGAGTCAGATACGCAGTATTTT	TRBD2	TRBV5-1	TRBJ2-3	16	NA
CSARGTNTQYF	TGCAGTGCTAGAGGGACAAATACGCAGTATTTT	NA	TRBV20-1	TRBJ2-3	11	few
CASSEEQGWADTQYF	TGTGCCAGCAGTGAGGAACAGGGCTGGGCAGATACGCAGTATTTT	NA	TRBV6-1	TRBJ2-3	15	NA
CASGLAINNEQFF	TGTGCCAGCGGACTAGCGATAAACAATGAGCAGTTCTTC	TRBD2	TRBV19	TRBJ2-1	13	few
CSVEVGGANEKLFF	TGCAGCGTTGAAGTAGGAGGCGCTAATGAAAAACTGTTTTTT	NA	TRBV29-1	TRBJ1-4	14	once
CASSQVRQGYNQPQHF	TGCGCCAGCAGCCAAGTACGCCAGGGGTACAATCAGCCCCAGCATTTT	NA	TRBV4-1	TRBJ1-5	16	NA
CASSSVGGVLNEQFF	TGTGCCAGCAGCTCCGTAGGGGGAGTCCTCAATGAGCAGTTCTTC	NA	TRBV7-9	TRBJ2-1	15	NA
CASRDLTGAEKLFF	TGTGCCAGCAGAGACCTGACAGGGGCGGAAAAACTGTTTTTT	TRBD1	TRBV2	TRBJ1-4	14	NA
CASNPSDRIYGYTF	TGTGCCAGCAATCCCTCCGACAGGATATATGGCTACACCTTC	NA	TRBV28	TRBJ1-2	14	NA
CASMTTGGWNTEAFF	TGTGCCAGCATGACGACAGGGGGATGGAACACTGAAGCTTTCTTT	TRBD1	TRBV11-1	TRBJ1-1	15	NA
CATETIAGGRNEQFF	TGCGCCACCGAAACGATAGCGGGGGGGAGGAATGAGCAGTTCTTC	TRBD2	TRBV4-1	TRBJ2-1	15	NA
CASSLTGVGAYNEQFF	TGTGCCAGCAGCCTAACGGGGGTGGGAGCCTACAATGAGCAGTTCTTC	NA	TRBV7-9	TRBJ2-1	16	NA
CASSYDPGIYYGYTF	TGTGCCAGCAGTTACGATCCGGGAATCTACTATGGCTACACCTTC	NA	TRBV6-5	TRBJ1-2	15	NA
CASSQARVGADTQYF	TGCGCCAGCAGCCAAGCCAGGGTAGGCGCAGATACGCAGTATTTT	NA	TRBV4-1	TRBJ2-3	15	NA
CAISGGSEGNTIYF	TGTGCCATCAGTGGGGGCAGTGAGGGAAACACCATATATTTT	NA	TRBV10-3	TRBJ1-3	14	NA
CAWSFRNTEAFF	TGTGCCTGGAGTTTCCGGAACACTGAAGCTTTCTTT	NA	TRBV30	TRBJ1-1	12	NA
CASSPQGNTGELFF	TGCGCCAGCAGCCCTCAGGGGAACACCGGGGAGCTGTTTTTT	NA	TRBV5-1	TRBJ2-2	14	NA
CASSVGRATYEQYF	TGTGCCAGCAGCGTTGGGCGGGCGACCTACGAGCAGTACTTC	NA	TRBV9	TRBJ2-7	14	once
CASSRLQGSEAFF	TGTGCCAGCTCACGCTTACAGGGCTCTGAAGCTTTCTTT	NA	TRBV18	TRBJ1-1	13	NA